Shown below are 4 T cell receptor beta chains from a single sample sequenced in a study of T cell repertoires and HLA-DP antigens. Antigens of these TCRs are unknown. This table comes from immunoSEQ multiplex PCR, and its TCRdb copy is limited to in-frame clones, with some not included. The data contain around 90,000 clones, roughly nine tenths of them singletons. Source material: CD4+ T cells from PBMCs. These receptors came from a man over 45 in good health and CMV-seronegative.

The rearrangement uses TRBV5-1 and TRBJ1-1, with 8 bases matching TRBD1. The CDR3 extends over 14 amino acids. The germline V gene encodes CDR1 SGHRS and CDR2 YFSETQ. With 1 base clipped from V and 8 bases from J, the junction kept 7 bases outside the gene matches. Here the CDR3 reads CASSLLDREGEAFF. The CDR3 DNA sequence: TGCGCCAGCAGCTTGCTGGACAGGGAGGGGGAAGCTTTCTTT.

V gene TRBV6-1 combines with J gene TRBJ1-5; D unresolved. This CDR3 comprises 13 residues. Germline assignment: CDR1 MNHNS and CDR2 SASEGT. Deletions cut 2 bases from V and 5 bases from J, with 7 bases between. The CDR3 DNA is TGTGCCAGCAGTGAAATGAGGGATCAGCCCCAGCATTTT. Its translation is CASSEMRDQPQHF.

The rearrangement uses TRBV11-2 and TRBJ2-5; the D gene is possibly TRBD1 (6 bases). The J call could be wrong; TRBJ2-7 is a better fit for the DNA end. The CDR3 loop spans 14 amino acids. Per the germline V gene, CDR1 is SGHAT and CDR2 is FQNNGV. The CDR3 loop is CASSLYRVGYEQYF. Written as DNA, the CDR3 is TGTGCCAGCAGCTTATACAGGGTAGGCTACGAGCAGTACTTC.

This chain uses TRBV6-6 with TRBJ2-7; D is undetermined. Germline V gene lookup returns CDR1 MNHNY and CDR2 SVGAGI (reference sequence). Trimming left V 4 bases short and J 4 bases short, with 8 bases between. This CDR3 spans 12 amino acids. Here the CDR3 reads CASSLGFYEQYF. DNA for the CDR3: TGTGCCAGCAGTTTAGGGTTTTACGAGCAGTACTTC.